Listed here are 14 T cell receptor beta chains from one sample, sequenced in a study of long-term antiretroviral therapy in people with HIV (dated by TCRdb to between 2021 and 2023). The immunoSEQ hsTCRB v3.0 assay was used at survey level resolution to sequence the TRB variable region. TCRdb carries this immuneACCESS record with in-frame sequences only. Its versions omit some clonotypes, under half of them owing to an unresolved V gene in the studies checked, with the rest unexplained. In this sample the table shows under 45,000 clones, around four fifths of which occur a single time. 5.5% to 6.5% of the sample is taken by the ten largest. Sequenced material: unsorted PBMCs, taken 1 year after starting antiretroviral therapy. The receptors shown here come from a man between 18 and 29 years old with HIV.

In this sample, this clone turned up a few times. This chain joins TRBV27 and TRBJ1-2, with D perhaps matching TRBD1 (6 bases). V dropped 6 bases and J dropped 8 bases, with 16 bases sitting between them. Germline CDR1 MNHEY, CDR2 SMNVEV (reference sequence). This CDR3 region has 13 residues. CDR3 region: CASRLQGTGGYTF. The CDR3 coding sequence is TGTGCCAGCAGGCTACAGGGAACGGGCGGCTACACCTTC.

The chain recombines TRBV7-9 with TRBJ2-7, with TRBD2 identical over 14 bases. The V segment lost 2 bases and the J segment 1 base; nucleotides outside the gene matches: 10. This CDR3 contains 19 residues. Germline assignment: CDR1 SEHNR and CDR2 FQNEAQ (reference sequence). CDR3 sequence (DNA): TGTGCCAGCAGCTTATCCATGGGACTAGCGGGAGTAAGGTCCTACGAGCAGTACTTC. Residues: CASSLSMGLAGVRSYEQYF. The variable domain in full, completed from reference TRBV7-9 and TRBJ2-7, reads DTGVSQNPRHKITKRGQNVTFRCDPISEHNRLYWYRQTLGQGPEFLTYFQNEAQLEKSRLLSDRFSAERPKGSFSTLEIQRTEQGDSAMYLCASSLSMGLAGVRSYEQYFGPGTRLTVT.

The V gene is TRBV19, the J gene TRBJ2-7; TRBD2 agrees at 13 bases. V trimming: 0 bases; J trimming: 6 bases; junction bases outside the gene matches: 8. Germline CDR1 reads LNHDA; CDR2 reads SQIVND (reference sequence). The CDR3 runs 17 residues. This CDR3 is CASSIDLLGTSGTEQYF. The CDR3 DNA is TGTGCCAGTAGTATAGATCTATTGGGGACTAGCGGGACCGAGCAGTACTTC.

The J gene is TRBJ1-5, the V gene TRBV7-8; the match to TRBD1 covers 10 bases. The V gene end was trimmed by 0 bases and the J gene end by 5 bases; junction bases not matched to a gene: 13. The CDR3 runs to 19 residues. The germline CDR1 and CDR2 sequences are SGHVS and FQNEAQ. CDR3 DNA sequence: TGTGCCAGCAGCTTAGCGGTATCGATGGGGACAGGGGAACATCAGCCCCAGCATTTT. Protein: CASSLAVSMGTGEHQPQHF.

The chain is built from TRBV19 and TRBJ1-2, with TRBD1 matching over 7 bases. Germline V gene sequence: CDR1 LNHDA, CDR2 SQIVND (reference sequence). There are 13 residues in the CDR3. V was clipped by 4 bases and J by 4 bases; unmatched bases: 3. CDR3 in amino acids: CASSRGGFYGYTF. As DNA, the CDR3 is TGTGCCAGTAGTAGAGGGGGCTTCTATGGCTACACCTTC.

V gene TRBV29-1 combines with J gene TRBJ1-1; tentative D call: TRBD1 (5 bases). The germline V and J ends were trimmed by 6 bases and 4 bases, with 9 bases remaining between them. Germline V gene lookup returns CDR1 SQVTM and CDR2 ANQGSEA. This CDR3 is built from 11 residues. DNA of the CDR3: TGCAGCGTCCAGAGGGGCACTGAAGCTTTCTTT. As protein: CSVQRGTEAFF.

This chain joins TRBV29-1 and TRBJ1-1, with D unresolved. CDR1 SQVTM and CDR2 ANQGSEA come from the germline V gene. This CDR3 has 13 amino acids. Trimming pared 5 bases from V and 0 bases from J, leaving 10 bases between. CDR3 sequence (DNA): TGCAGCGTTCCATCCGACCTGAACACTGAAGCTTTCTTT. Its protein is CSVPSDLNTEAFF.

This chain uses TRBV28 with TRBJ2-1; D unclear. The V gene lost 10 bases and the J gene lost 9 bases, with 16 bases spanning the gap. Germline CDR1 is MDHEN and CDR2 is SYDVKM. The CDR3 is 12 residues long. The CDR3 spells CAIGRRNTEQFF. The CDR3 bases are TGTGCCATTGGACGGAGAAATACTGAGCAGTTCTTC.

The gene calls are TRBV5-1 and TRBJ2-7; the D gene is possibly TRBD1 (6 bases). The germline V and J ends were trimmed by 2 bases and 1 base, with 7 bases remaining between them. Germline V gives CDR1 SGHRS, CDR2 YFSETQ. CDR3 size: 13 residues. The CDR3 reads CASSLQGSYEQYF. For the CDR3, the DNA is TGCGCCAGCAGCTTACAGGGATCCTACGAGCAGTACTTC. The variable domain in full, with the rest retrieved from reference TRBV5-1 and TRBJ2-7, is KAGVTQTPRYLIKTRGQQVTLSCSPISGHRSVSWYQQTPGQGLQFLFEYFSETQRNKGNFPGRFSGRQFSNSRSEMNVSTLELGDSALYLCASSLQGSYEQYFGPGTRLTVT.

This clone was counted only a few times. The chain uses TRBV19 and TRBJ1-5; no definite D call. From germline, CDR1 is LNHDA and CDR2 SQIVND (reference sequence). The length of the CDR3 is 15 residues. V shed 8 bases and J shed 6 bases, with 20 bases lying between them. The CDR3 region has the DNA TGTGCCAGTCGCGACCGGGGAGGAGACCGTCAGCCCCAGCATTTT. This gives the protein CASRDRGGDRQPQHF.

Remarks on this clone: One junction end disagrees with the germline gene, perhaps due to a read error. This rearrangement joins TRBV5-8 to TRBJ2-7, with D possibly TRBD1 on 5 matching bases. Looked up from germline, CDR1 is SGHTS and CDR2 is YDEGEE. CDR3 length equals 8 residues. The CDR3 coding sequence is TGTGCCAGCAGCTTGGCAGGGTTC. It translates to CASSLAGF.

The chain carries TRBV6-6 and TRBJ2-7; a possible D gene is TRBD1 (5 bases). This CDR3 is 12 amino acids long. Trimming removed 6 bases at V and 2 bases at J, with 8 bases between. Germline values: CDR1 MNHNY, CDR2 SVGAGI (reference sequence). The DNA for the CDR3 is TGTGCCAGCAGGCAGGACACCTACGAGCAGTACTTC. Amino acids: CASRQDTYEQYF.

This clone was seen a few times. The chain combines TRBV7-9 with TRBJ1-1; D remains ambiguous. V lost 5 bases to trimming and J lost 4 bases, with 17 bases between them. Germline V gene lookup returns CDR1 SEHNR and CDR2 FQNEAQ (reference sequence). CDR3 length equals 15 residues. CDR3 DNA sequence: TGTGCCAGCAGCCCATCACTCGGGAAACCCACTGAAGCTTTCTTT. Its translation: CASSPSLGKPTEAFF.

V usage is TRBV5-1 and J usage is TRBJ1-1, with 7 bases matching TRBD1. CDR1 and CDR2 from the germline V gene are SGHRS and YFSETQ. V was clipped by 3 bases and J by 1 base; unmatched bases: 6. CDR3 size: 15 residues. The CDR3 region has the DNA TGCGCCAGCAGCTGGCAGACAGGGTCGAACACTGAAGCTTTCTTT. Translating it yields CASSWQTGSNTEAFF.